One sample yielded the 26 T cell receptor beta chains listed below, sequenced in a study of T-cell memory formation after mild COVID-19. TCRdb independently ran MiXCR on the 5' RACE reads; one entry per CDR3 protein. The table has about 430,000 distinct CDR3 sequences, roughly 17% seen once. Sequencing was performed on PBMCs or a T cell subset sorted from them (not recorded which). The receptors come from a man aged 18-30 years who had mild COVID-19 (a few samples of this study predate the infection). Cell type and time point are not known.

V is TRBV4-1 and J is TRBJ2-1; D gene unclear. Germline V CDR1 and CDR2: MGHRA, YSYEKL. V was clipped by 4 bases and J by 3 bases, with 13 bases between them. The CDR3 has 15 amino acids. CDR3 coding DNA: TGCGCCAGCAGCCCGAGCTGGGATGGCTACAATGAGCAGTTCTTC. This encodes CASSPSWDGYNEQFF.

This clonotype was observed at least ten times. The rearrangement links TRBV14 to TRBJ1-2; 7 nucleotides agree with TRBD1. This CDR3 spans 13 amino acids. Germline lookup yields CDR1 SGHDN and CDR2 FVKESK. The V segment lost 2 bases and the J segment 5 bases; nucleotides outside the gene matches: 2. CDR3: CASSQQGGYGYTF. The CDR3 region has the DNA TGTGCCAGCAGCCAACAGGGGGGGTATGGCTACACCTTC.

This clonotype turned up a few times. CDR3 in amino acids: CASSPQRQGHYGYTF. In nucleotides, the CDR3 is TGCGCCAGCAGCCCACAGAGACAGGGCCACTATGGCTACACCTTC. This chain links TRBV4-3 with TRBJ1-2; 7 nucleotides align to TRBD1. The CDR3 extends over 15 amino acids. Trimming at V came to 4 bases and at J to 3 bases, leaving 8 bases not matched to a gene. Per germline, CDR1 LGHNA and CDR2 YSLEER.

V gene TRBV29-1 combines with J gene TRBJ2-3, with 7 bases lining up with TRBD1. CDR1 is SQVTM, CDR2 ANQGSEA, per germline. The CDR3 runs 14 residues. Trimming at V came to 7 bases and at J to 2 bases, leaving 9 bases not matched to a gene. The CDR3 reads CSASQGVATDTQYF. The DNA of the CDR3 is TGCAGCGCCAGCCAGGGGGTAGCCACAGATACGCAGTATTTT.

This clonotype was counted a few times. V gene TRBV7-3 combines with J gene TRBJ1-5; TRBD1 agrees at 8 bases. J lost 6 bases, V lost 2 bases, and 9 bases had no gene match. This CDR3 has 16 amino acids. In germline, CDR1 is SGHTA, CDR2 FQGTGA. The DNA of the CDR3 is TGTGCCAGCAGCTTAGCTGCAGGGGGCCAAAGTCAGCCCCAGCATTTT. Protein sequence: CASSLAAGGQSQPQHF.

The V gene is TRBV18, the J gene TRBJ2-7, with 9 bases lining up with TRBD1. V was pared by 0 bases and J by 2 bases, with 5 bases of the junction left unmatched. Germline V gene sequence: CDR1 KGHSH, CDR2 LQKENI. CDR3 length: 16 amino acids. Here the CDR3 DNA reads TGTGCCAGCTCACCACCGGGACAGGGTCCTCCCTACGAGCAGTACGTC. Its protein product is CASSPPGQGPPYEQYV.

This clonotype was seen more than once but under ten times. The chain recombines TRBV12-3 or TRBV12-4 with TRBJ1-2; 7 bases align to TRBD1. Trimming took 2 bases from V and 5 from J; bases not matched to a gene: 2. This CDR3 is 13 amino acids long. CDR3 DNA sequence: TGTGCCAGCAGTTTAAACAGGGGTTATGGCTACACCTTC. Translated: CASSLNRGYGYTF.

This sequence joins TRBV30 and TRBJ2-5; 7 bases match TRBD2. The CDR3 sequence is 14 residues long. Trimming took 3 bases from V and 5 from J; bases not matched to a gene: 9. Germline V CDR1 and CDR2: GTSNPN, SVGIG (reference sequence). The CDR3 region is CAWRPSWGGETQYF. CDR3 coding DNA: TGTGCCTGGAGGCCCTCGTGGGGAGGGGAGACCCAGTACTTC.

The genes are TRBV6-5 and TRBJ1-5; possible D gene TRBD1, 6 bases. Trimming cost V 5 bases and J 5 bases, with 13 bases left between them. The length of the CDR3 is 14 residues. Germline V gene data show CDR1 as MNHEY and CDR2 as SVGAGI. The chain's CDR3 is CASSTGGHYQPQHF. The CDR3 DNA sequence: TGTGCCAGCAGTACGGGGGGCCATTATCAGCCCCAGCATTTT.

This rearrangement joins TRBV6-6 to TRBJ2-2; no reliable D call. CDR1 is MNHNY, CDR2 SVGAGI, per germline (reference sequence). The V end lost 5 bases, the J end lost 4 bases, and 17 bases lay between the germline ends. The CDR3 is 16 amino acids. CDR3 in DNA: TGTGCCAGCAGTGACCCTGGACCGGCAGGCACCGGGGAGCTGTTTTTT. This translates into CASSDPGPAGTGELFF.

This clonotype has a count of ten or more. This chain uses TRBV12-3 or TRBV12-4 with TRBJ1-2; D is ambiguous. Trimming took 7 bases from V and 6 from J, leaving 15 bases between them. CDR3 size: 13 residues. CDR3 DNA: TGTGCCAGCAAGGAAGCCAATATGAATGGCTACACCTTC. Its translation: CASKEANMNGYTF.

This clonotype was counted many times. The chain carries TRBV5-4 and TRBJ1-1, with TRBD1 matching over 9 bases. This CDR3 region has 16 residues. V was pared by 3 bases and J by 5 bases, with 11 bases of the junction left unmatched. Germline V lookup: CDR1 SGHNT, CDR2 YYREEE (reference sequence). The CDR3 spells CASSSTTPTGGTEAFF. The CDR3 DNA follows: TGTGCCAGCAGCTCCACGACCCCGACAGGGGGGACTGAAGCTTTCTTT.

The chain employs TRBV11-2 and TRBJ1-2; TRBD1 aligns across 8 bases. From germline, CDR1 is SGHAT and CDR2 FQNNGV. The CDR3 runs to 15 residues. With V trimmed by 5 bases and J by 8 bases, 13 bases remained unmatched. CDR3: CASSSTDRDRSGYTF. CDR3 sequence (DNA): TGTGCCAGCAGCAGCACTGACCGGGACAGGTCCGGCTACACCTTC.

This clonotype has just a few counts. This rearrangement joins TRBV7-2 to TRBJ2-2; D might be TRBD1 or TRBD2, each matching 5 bases. V was pared by 5 bases and J by 0 bases, with 13 bases between. Germline V gives CDR1 SGHTA, CDR2 FQGNSA. CDR3 length: 16 residues. The CDR3, as DNA: TGTGCCAGCAGCCGCCGGGGCGGGCCGAACACCGGGGAGCTGTTTTTT. It specifies CASSRRGGPNTGELFF.

In this sample, this clonotype turned up a few times. The V call is TRBV5-1, the J call TRBJ2-5; TRBD2 might be the D (7 bases). The CDR3 is 15 amino acids. V lost 3 bases and J lost 1, with 13 bases in between. Germline CDR1 SGHRS, CDR2 YFSETQ. The CDR3, as DNA: TGCGCCAGCAGCTGGGGGGGCGCGGCCCAAGAGACCCAGTACTTC. Translating it yields CASSWGGAAQETQYF. Together with reference TRBV5-1 and TRBJ2-5, the CDR3 gives the full variable domain: KAGVTQTPRYLIKTRGQQVTLSCSPISGHRSVSWYQQTPGQGLQFLFEYFSETQRNKGNFPGRFSGRQFSNSRSEMNVSTLELGDSALYLCASSWGGAAQETQYFGPGTRLLVL.

The chain employs TRBV6-2 or TRBV6-3 and TRBJ2-6; the D gene is possibly TRBD1 (7 bases). Germline V CDR1 and CDR2: MNHEY, SVGEGT. V was cut by 7 bases and J by 4 bases, with 23 bases left in between. CDR3 length equals 18 residues. The CDR3 bases are TGTGCCAGCACTCACCCCGAGGGGGCCGCGGGAGGGGCCAACGTCCTGACTTTC. Encoded protein: CASTHPEGAAGGANVLTF.

The chain links TRBV6-5 to TRBJ2-1; D uncertain. With 2 bases removed from V and 5 bases from J, the gap between germline ends came to 16 bases. Per germline, CDR1 MNHEY and CDR2 SVGAGI. The CDR3 is 16 amino acids. For the CDR3, the DNA is TGTGCCAGCAGTTACCGGGCCCCGAAGGCCCACAATGAGCAGTTCTTC. It yields the protein CASSYRAPKAHNEQFF.

This clonotype was seen just once. V gene TRBV12-3 or TRBV12-4 combines with J gene TRBJ1-1; no firm D call. With 6 bases removed from V and 4 bases from J, the gap between germline ends came to 15 bases. This CDR3 is 14 amino acids long. CDR3 nucleotides: TGTGCCAGCAGACCCCTCGGATCGGGCACTGAAGCTTTCTTT. Translated: CASRPLGSGTEAFF.

A few counts support this clonotype. The V call is TRBV7-9, the J call TRBJ1-1, with D maybe TRBD1 (5 bases). The V gene lost 1 base and the J gene lost 0 bases, with 9 bases spanning the gap. Germline CDR1 SEHNR, CDR2 FQNEAQ (reference sequence). The CDR3 is 15 residues long. The CDR3 spells CASSLGGVLNTEAFF. The CDR3, as DNA: TGTGCCAGCAGCTTAGGGGGGGTCCTGAACACTGAAGCTTTCTTT.

This clonotype was seen ten or more times. The chain is built from TRBV29-1 and TRBJ2-3; 7 nucleotides match TRBD2. This CDR3 has 13 residues. Per the germline V gene, CDR1 is SQVTM and CDR2 is ANQGSEA. V lost 7 bases and J lost 5; bases outside the gene matches: 9. CDR3 residues: CSAARGRGDTQYF. The CDR3 region has the DNA TGCAGCGCCGCGAGAGGGAGGGGAGATACGCAGTATTTT.

The V gene is TRBV7-2, the J gene TRBJ2-5; 9 bases agree with TRBD1. The CDR3 is 15 amino acids. The ends lost 3 bases at V and 5 bases at J; junction bases unmatched: 7. The germline V gene has CDR1 SGHTA and CDR2 FQGNSA. The CDR3 nucleotides are TGTGCCAGCAGCTTCTTAGGACAGGGGCTGGAGACCCAGTACTTC. Amino acids: CASSFLGQGLETQYF.

This clonotype was counted only a few times. The chain combines TRBV6-5 with TRBJ2-4; possible D gene TRBD2, 6 bases. In germline, CDR1 is MNHEY, CDR2 SVGAGI. The V end was cut by 5 bases, the J end by 0 bases, with 11 bases between. This CDR3 has 15 amino acids. The chain's CDR3 is CASSRDFLAKNIQYF. CDR3 bases: TGTGCCAGCAGTCGGGACTTTCTAGCCAAAAACATTCAGTACTTC.

This clonotype was picked up a small number of times. The chain recombines TRBV29-1 with TRBJ2-3; 10 positions agree with TRBD2. After removal of 3 bases from V and 6 bases from J, the junction contained 9 bases not matched to a gene. Germline CDR1 and CDR2: SQVTM and ANQGSEA. This CDR3 is 15 amino acids long. The CDR3: CSVDRLAGVLDTQYF. The CDR3 coding sequence is TGCAGCGTTGATCGGCTAGCGGGGGTTTTGGATACGCAGTATTTT.

V gene TRBV4-1 combines with J gene TRBJ2-3; no clear D gene. Trimming pared 0 bases from V and 5 bases from J, leaving 12 bases between. This CDR3 region has 15 residues. The V gene's germline CDR1 is MGHRA and CDR2 YSYEKL. CDR3 loop: CASSQDPRVRDTQYF. The CDR3 coding sequence is TGCGCCAGCAGCCAAGATCCAAGGGTGAGAGATACGCAGTATTTT.

This clonotype showed up just a few times. With a much larger clone just one base away, this may be a read error. The V call is TRBV7-2, the J call TRBJ1-1; D not resolved. The ends were cut back, 2 bases at V and 4 bases at J, with 5 bases in the middle. Germline V lookup: CDR1 SGHTA, CDR2 FQGNSA. The CDR3 has 12 residues. Here the CDR3 DNA reads TGTGCCAGCAGCTTACAGATCACTGAAGCTTTCTTT. Encoded protein: CASSLQITEAFF.

The gene calls are TRBV7-9 and TRBJ1-3; possibly TRBD1 for D (5 bases). CDR1 is SEHNR and CDR2 is FQNEAQ in the germline V gene (reference sequence). This CDR3 has 15 amino acids. V dropped 5 bases and J dropped 4 bases, with 15 bases sitting between them. The CDR3 sequence: CASSPKGTVGNTIYF. The CDR3 bases are TGTGCCAGCAGCCCGAAAGGGACCGTAGGAAACACCATATATTTT.